This entry lists 22 T cell receptor beta chains sequenced from one sample in a study of shared clonotypes between healthy human individuals. Sequenced by immunoSEQ multiplex PCR; TCRdb stores in-frame clones only, minus some. The repertoire holds about 2.4 million clones, with more than 80% as singletons. The source material was naive CD4+ T cells sorted from blood. Subset described: CD45RA+ positively selected. The origin of the receptors is a man in his late teens or twenties in good health.

The rearrangement joins TRBV19 to TRBJ1-5, with a tentative D call TRBD1 (5 bases). V lost 6 bases and J lost 3, with 18 bases in between. The CDR3 length is 16 residues. Germline V gene lookup returns CDR1 LNHDA and CDR2 SQIVND (reference sequence). This CDR3 is CASRVGSRGINQPQHF. The DNA for the CDR3 is TGTGCCAGTAGGGTGGGGTCACGGGGGATCAATCAGCCCCAGCATTTT.

The V gene is TRBV27, the J gene TRBJ1-1; a weak D match, TRBD1 (5 bases). This CDR3 has 17 residues. The germline V gene has CDR1 MNHEY and CDR2 SMNVEV (reference sequence). Trimming shortened V by 2 bases and J by 1 base, and 17 bases separated the two germline ends. CDR3 in DNA: TGTGCCAGCAGTTTAGGGGCAGGGAATAATGGGAACACTGAAGCTTTCTTT. Its translation is CASSLGAGNNGNTEAFF.

In DNA form, the CDR3 reads TGTGCCAGCAGCTTGACCCGGGAGTCCGGCTACGAGCAGTACTTC. Protein sequence: CASSLTRESGYEQYF. The chain joins TRBV13 to TRBJ2-7; the D gene is possibly TRBD2 (6 bases). Trimming cost V 3 bases and J 3 bases, with 15 bases left between them. The germline V gene encodes CDR1 PRHDT and CDR2 FYEKMQ (reference sequence). There are 15 residues in the CDR3.

This clone was counted between two and nine times. This chain joins TRBV30 and TRBJ1-5; 7 nucleotides align to TRBD1. Germline loops: CDR1 GTSNPN, CDR2 SVGIG (reference sequence). The CDR3 has 13 amino acids. V lost 2 bases, J lost 7 bases, and 5 bases stayed unmatched. CDR3 residues: CAWSHRGGQPQHF. The CDR3 bases are TGTGCCTGGAGTCACAGGGGAGGGCAGCCCCAGCATTTT.

J is TRBJ2-3 and V is TRBV19; D not resolved. V gave up 6 bases and J gave up 2 bases, with 9 bases separating them. This CDR3 is built from 13 residues. Germline V gene lookup returns CDR1 LNHDA and CDR2 SQIVND (reference sequence). The CDR3 coding sequence is TGTGCCAGTAGAGGCCCCCTCACAGATACGCAGTATTTT. It translates to CASRGPLTDTQYF.

CDR3 protein: CASSLVGQGYEQYF. The CDR3 region has the DNA TGTGCCAGCAGCTTGGTTGGACAGGGCTACGAGCAGTACTTC. The V and J genes are TRBV5-6 and TRBJ2-7; 8 bases match TRBD1. After removal of 0 bases from V and 3 bases from J, the junction contained 2 bases not matched to a gene. The CDR3 contains 14 residues. Germline values: CDR1 SGHDT, CDR2 YYEEEE. The full variable domain, completed using reference TRBV5-6 and TRBJ2-7, is DAGVTQSPTHLIKTRGQQVTLRCSPKSGHDTVSWYQQALGQGPQFIFQYYEEEERQRGNFPDRFSGHQFPNYSSELNVNALLLGDSALYLCASSLVGQGYEQYFGPGTRLTVT.

This clone was recorded only once. This chain connects TRBV18 to TRBJ2-3; TRBD2 aligns across 13 bases. The CDR3 covers 17 residues. Looked up from germline, CDR1 is KGHSH and CDR2 is LQKENI. The V segment lost 4 bases and the J segment 4 bases; nucleotides outside the gene matches: 8. The chain's CDR3 is CASSLTSGRLGADTQYF. The DNA for the CDR3 is TGTGCCAGCTCACTGACTAGCGGGAGGCTCGGGGCAGATACGCAGTATTTT.

The V call is TRBV19, the J call TRBJ2-7; TRBD2 agrees at 15 bases. V was clipped by 8 bases and J by 6 bases; unmatched bases: 8. The CDR3 sequence is 15 residues long. Germline V gives CDR1 LNHDA, CDR2 SQIVND (reference sequence). CDR3 nucleotide sequence: TGTGCCAGTTCCGGGACTAGCGGGAGGCTGGGCGAGCAGTACTTC. Translating gives CASSGTSGRLGEQYF.

The gene calls are TRBV7-8 and TRBJ2-5; tentatively, D is TRBD1 or TRBD2 (5 bases each). There are 16 residues in the CDR3. Per the germline V gene, CDR1 is SGHVS and CDR2 is FQNEAQ. Trimming removed 2 bases from V and 2 bases from J, with 15 bases in between. The CDR3 is CASSLKIGAGQETQYF. CDR3 DNA: TGTGCCAGCAGCTTAAAGATCGGGGCAGGACAAGAGACCCAGTACTTC. The whole variable domain, filled in from reference TRBV7-8 and TRBJ2-5, reads GAGVSQSPRYKVAKRGQDVALRCDPISGHVSLFWYQQALGQGPEFLTYFQNEAQLDKSGLPSDRFFAERPEGSVSTLKIQRTQQEDSAVYLCASSLKIGAGQETQYFGPGTRLLVL.

A word on this clone: This sample includes further DNA sequences coding for the same CDR3. V is TRBV28 and J is TRBJ1-5; tentatively, D is TRBD1 (5 bases). Germline CDR1 and CDR2: MDHEN and SYDVKM. CDR3 length equals 14 residues. V lost 3 bases and J 1 base, leaving 7 bases between the germline ends. CDR3 region: CASSFGGSNQPQHF. The CDR3 nucleotides read TGTGCCAGCAGTTTCGGGGGAAGCAATCAGCCCCAGCATTTT.

The chain couples TRBV10-2 to TRBJ1-1; 7 positions agree with TRBD1. Germline CDR1 WSHSY, CDR2 SAAADI. This CDR3 is 14 amino acids long. V lost 4 bases to trimming and J lost 5 bases; unmatched junction nucleotides: 7. The CDR3, as DNA: TGCGCCAGCAGTGTTAACAGGGGTGGAACTGAAGCTTTCTTT. It specifies CASSVNRGGTEAFF.

J is TRBJ1-2 and V is TRBV28; D is ambiguous. Germline assignment: CDR1 MDHEN and CDR2 SYDVKM. The CDR3 is made up of 15 amino acids. The V gene lost 4 bases and the J gene lost 2 bases, with 14 bases spanning the gap. Here the CDR3 DNA reads TGTGCCAGCAGTTCAACACCGGGAATAAACTATGGCTACACCTTC. Amino acid sequence: CASSSTPGINYGYTF.

V usage is TRBV6-1 and J usage is TRBJ2-2; D perhaps matches TRBD1 (6 bases). Germline-derived CDR1 and CDR2 are MNHNS and SASEGT. This CDR3 has 15 residues. Trimming took 6 bases from V and 1 from J, leaving 12 bases between them. The CDR3 DNA reads TGTGCCAGCAGGAACGGACAGCTGAACACCGGGGAGCTGTTTTTT. Translation gives CASRNGQLNTGELFF.

In nucleotides, the CDR3 is TGCGCCAGCAGCTTTCGAAAGACAGCATGGATGGAGACCCAGTACTTC. Translated: CASSFRKTAWMETQYF. The chain joins TRBV5-1 to TRBJ2-5; perhaps TRBD1 as D (5 bases). Looked up from germline, CDR1 is SGHRS and CDR2 is YFSETQ. The V gene lost 2 bases and the J gene lost 5 bases, with 19 bases spanning the gap. CDR3 length equals 16 residues.

This rearrangement joins TRBV7-9 to TRBJ2-1; D is undetermined. This CDR3 is 13 amino acids long. In germline, CDR1 is SEHNR, CDR2 FQNEAQ (reference sequence). Trimming removed 4 bases at V and 4 bases at J, with 8 bases between. CDR3 residues: CASSSSPYNEQFF. In nucleotides, the CDR3 is TGTGCCAGCAGCTCCAGTCCGTACAATGAGCAGTTCTTC.

This clone was observed a single time. This chain uses TRBV5-1 with TRBJ2-7, with D tentatively TRBD1 or TRBD2 (5 bases each). V was shortened by 0 bases and J by 1 base, with 8 bases between the two germline ends. CDR1 is SGHRS and CDR2 is YFSETQ in the germline V gene. This CDR3 is built from 14 residues. In DNA, the CDR3 is TGCGCCAGCAGCTTGGGCTGGGGGTCCTACGAGCAGTACTTC. It is translated as CASSLGWGSYEQYF.

V is TRBV5-1 and J is TRBJ1-2; 8 positions match TRBD1. The J segment lost 2 bases and the V segment lost 4 bases, leaving 7 bases of the junction unmatched. The CDR3 runs to 15 residues. Per germline, CDR1 SGHRS and CDR2 YFSETQ. CDR3 bases: TGCGCCAGCAGCCCCGGACAGGGCTTGAACTATGGCTACACCTTC. Encoded protein: CASSPGQGLNYGYTF. The full variable domain, in which reference TRBV5-1 and TRBJ1-2 provide the parts outside the CDR3, is KAGVTQTPRYLIKTRGQQVTLSCSPISGHRSVSWYQQTPGQGLQFLFEYFSETQRNKGNFPGRFSGRQFSNSRSEMNVSTLELGDSALYLCASSPGQGLNYGYTFGSGTRLTVV.

Note on this clone: Other DNA sequences from this sample encode an identical CDR3 as well. The V call is TRBV4-1, the J call TRBJ2-7, with 12 bases that match TRBD2. V dropped 1 base and J dropped 2; count of bases not matched to a gene: 0. CDR1 MGHRA and CDR2 YSYEKL come from the germline V gene. This CDR3 contains 15 residues. The CDR3 DNA sequence: TGCGCCAGCAGCCAAGGGACTAGCGGGACCTACGAGCAGTACTTC. Its translation: CASSQGTSGTYEQYF.

This chain connects TRBV11-2 to TRBJ2-3, with 13 positions matching TRBD2. CDR3 length: 16 residues. Per germline, CDR1 SGHAT and CDR2 FQNNGV. After removal of 5 bases from V and 5 bases from J, the junction contained 7 bases not matched to a gene. The CDR3 loop is CASSPGLAGVLDTQYF. CDR3 DNA: TGTGCCAGCAGCCCAGGACTAGCGGGAGTCTTAGATACGCAGTATTTT.

The chain combines TRBV5-1 with TRBJ2-3; 9 bases agree with TRBD1. The trim removed 3 bases at V and 8 bases at J, leaving 7 bases unmatched. The CDR3 consists of 14 residues. Germline CDR1 is SGHRS and CDR2 is YFSETQ. In nucleotides, the CDR3 is TGCGCCAGCAGCTCGGACAGGGGAGTAGGTACGCAGTATTTT. The encoded protein is CASSSDRGVGTQYF.

The V call is TRBV6-5, the J call TRBJ1-4; 10 nucleotides line up with TRBD1. Looked up from germline, CDR1 is MNHEY and CDR2 is SVGAGI. V gave up 2 bases and J gave up 7 bases; unmatched junction bases: 4. CDR3 length equals 15 residues. This CDR3 reads CASSYAGQGREKLFF. The CDR3 region has the DNA TGTGCCAGCAGTTACGCGGGACAGGGGCGTGAAAAACTGTTTTTT.

The chain links TRBV7-2 to TRBJ2-7; unclear D gene. Germline V gives CDR1 SGHTA, CDR2 FQGNSA. The CDR3 length is 14 residues. V lost 1 base, J lost 4 bases, and 11 bases lay in between. CDR3 nucleotides: TGTGCCAGCAGCTTAGAGTATGGGGATTACGAGCAGTACTTC. Amino acid sequence: CASSLEYGDYEQYF.